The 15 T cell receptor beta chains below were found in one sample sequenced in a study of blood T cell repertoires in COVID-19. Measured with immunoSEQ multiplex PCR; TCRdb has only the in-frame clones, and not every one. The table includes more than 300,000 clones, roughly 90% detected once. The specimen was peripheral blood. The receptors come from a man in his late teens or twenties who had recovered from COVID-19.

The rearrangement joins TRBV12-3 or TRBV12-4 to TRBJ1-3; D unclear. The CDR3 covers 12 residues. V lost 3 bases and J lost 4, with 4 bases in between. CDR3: CASSLRGNTIYF. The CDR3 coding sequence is TGTGCCAGCAGTTTGCGGGGAAACACCATATATTTT.

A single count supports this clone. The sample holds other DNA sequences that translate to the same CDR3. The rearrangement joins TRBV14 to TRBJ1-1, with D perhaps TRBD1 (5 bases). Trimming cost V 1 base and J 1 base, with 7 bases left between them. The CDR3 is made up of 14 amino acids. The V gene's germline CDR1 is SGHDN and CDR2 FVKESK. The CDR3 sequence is CASSQVGGNTEAFF. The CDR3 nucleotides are TGTGCCAGCAGCCAAGTCGGGGGGAACACTGAAGCTTTCTTT.

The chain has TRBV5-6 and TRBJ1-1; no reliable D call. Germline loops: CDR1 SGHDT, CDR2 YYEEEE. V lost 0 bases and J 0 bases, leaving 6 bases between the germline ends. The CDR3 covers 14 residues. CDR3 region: CASSLVTLNTEAFF. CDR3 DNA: TGTGCCAGCAGCTTGGTCACTCTGAACACTGAAGCTTTCTTT.

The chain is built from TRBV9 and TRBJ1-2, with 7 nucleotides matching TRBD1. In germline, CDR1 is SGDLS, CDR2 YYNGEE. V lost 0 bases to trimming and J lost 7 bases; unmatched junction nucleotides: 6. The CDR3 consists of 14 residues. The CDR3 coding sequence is TGTGCCAGCAGCGTAGAACAGGGGTTGGTTGGCTACACCTTC. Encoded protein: CASSVEQGLVGYTF.

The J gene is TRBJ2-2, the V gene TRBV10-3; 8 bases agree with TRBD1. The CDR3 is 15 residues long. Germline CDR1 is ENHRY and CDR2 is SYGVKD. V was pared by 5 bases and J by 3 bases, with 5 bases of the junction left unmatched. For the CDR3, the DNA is TGTGCCATCAGTTGGACAGGGTCGGACACCGGGGAGCTGTTTTTT. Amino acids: CAISWTGSDTGELFF.

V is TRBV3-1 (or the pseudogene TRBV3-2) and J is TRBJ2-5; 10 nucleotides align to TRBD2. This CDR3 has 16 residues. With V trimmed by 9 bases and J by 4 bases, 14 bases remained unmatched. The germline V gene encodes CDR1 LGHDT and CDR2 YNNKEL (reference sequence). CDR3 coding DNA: TGTGCCAGTCATGGGATTCTAGCGGGAGATGGAGAGACCCAGTACTTC. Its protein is CASHGILAGDGETQYF.

The CDR3 is CASSLWQGRDTQYF. CDR3 coding DNA: TGTGCCAGCAGCTTGTGGCAGGGGAGAGATACGCAGTATTTT. This chain links TRBV5-4 with TRBJ2-3, with D possibly being TRBD1 (6 bases). Trimming shortened V by 1 base and J by 5 bases, and 11 bases separated the two germline ends. CDR1 SGHNT and CDR2 YYREEE come from the germline V gene (reference sequence). This CDR3 spans 14 amino acids.

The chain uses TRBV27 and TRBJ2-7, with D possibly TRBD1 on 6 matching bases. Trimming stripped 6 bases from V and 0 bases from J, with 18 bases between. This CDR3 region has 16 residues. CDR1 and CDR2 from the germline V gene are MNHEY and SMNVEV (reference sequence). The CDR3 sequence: CASRRTGFLSSYEQYF. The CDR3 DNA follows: TGTGCCAGCAGACGTACAGGGTTTCTTAGCTCCTACGAGCAGTACTTC.

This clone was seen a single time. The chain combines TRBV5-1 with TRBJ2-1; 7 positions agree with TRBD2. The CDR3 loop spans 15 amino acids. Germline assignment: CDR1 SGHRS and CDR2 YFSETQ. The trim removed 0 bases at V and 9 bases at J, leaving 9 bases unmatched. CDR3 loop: CASSLVGTTGSEQFF. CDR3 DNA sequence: TGCGCCAGCAGCTTGGTAGGGACTACAGGTAGTGAGCAGTTCTTC.

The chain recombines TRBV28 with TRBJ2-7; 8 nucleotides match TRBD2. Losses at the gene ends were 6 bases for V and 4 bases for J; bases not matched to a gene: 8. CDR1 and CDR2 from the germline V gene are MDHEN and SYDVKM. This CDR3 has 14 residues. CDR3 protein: CASRIAGQGYEQYF. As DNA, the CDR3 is TGTGCCAGCAGGATAGCGGGGCAAGGTTACGAGCAGTACTTC.

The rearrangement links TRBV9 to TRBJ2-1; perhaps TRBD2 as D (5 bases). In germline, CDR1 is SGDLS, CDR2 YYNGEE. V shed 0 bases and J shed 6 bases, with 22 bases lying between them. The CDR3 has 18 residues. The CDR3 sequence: CASSVEPDQRGSGNEQFF. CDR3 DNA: TGTGCCAGCAGCGTAGAGCCCGATCAGCGCGGGTCAGGCAATGAGCAGTTCTTC.

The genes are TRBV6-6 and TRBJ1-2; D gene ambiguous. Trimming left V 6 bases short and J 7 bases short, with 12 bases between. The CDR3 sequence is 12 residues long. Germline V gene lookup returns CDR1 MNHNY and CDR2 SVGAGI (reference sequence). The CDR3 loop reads CASRETTRGYTF. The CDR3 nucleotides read TGTGCCAGCAGAGAAACAACCCGTGGCTACACCTTC.

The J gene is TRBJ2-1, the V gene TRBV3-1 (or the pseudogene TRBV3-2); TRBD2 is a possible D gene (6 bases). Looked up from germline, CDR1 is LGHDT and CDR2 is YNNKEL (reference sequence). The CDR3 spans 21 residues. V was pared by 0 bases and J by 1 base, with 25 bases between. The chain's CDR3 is CASSQDRGLPVRFSSYNEQFF. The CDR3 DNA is TGTGCCAGCAGCCAAGATCGAGGACTACCTGTAAGATTCTCGTCCTACAATGAGCAGTTCTTC.

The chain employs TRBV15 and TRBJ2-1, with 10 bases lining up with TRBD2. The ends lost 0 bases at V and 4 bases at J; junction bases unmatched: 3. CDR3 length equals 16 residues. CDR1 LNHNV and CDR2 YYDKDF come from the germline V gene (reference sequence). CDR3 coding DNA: TGTGCCACCAGCAGAGATGGACTAGCGGCATACAATGAGCAGTTCTTC. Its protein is CATSRDGLAAYNEQFF.

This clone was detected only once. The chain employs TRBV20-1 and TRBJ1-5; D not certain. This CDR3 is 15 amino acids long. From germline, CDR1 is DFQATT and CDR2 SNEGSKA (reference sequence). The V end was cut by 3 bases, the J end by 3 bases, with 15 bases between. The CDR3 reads CSASLGFGNNQPQHF. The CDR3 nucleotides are TGCAGTGCTAGTCTGGGATTCGGGAACAATCAGCCCCAGCATTTT.